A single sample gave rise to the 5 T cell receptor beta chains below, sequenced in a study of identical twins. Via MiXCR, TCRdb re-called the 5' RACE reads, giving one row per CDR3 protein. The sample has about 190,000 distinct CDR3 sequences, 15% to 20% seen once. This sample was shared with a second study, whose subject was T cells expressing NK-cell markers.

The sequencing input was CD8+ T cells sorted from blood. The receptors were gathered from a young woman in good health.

The chain's CDR3 is CSASGVGEQFF. DNA for the CDR3: TGCAGTGCTAGTGGCGTGGGCGAGCAGTTCTTC. V is TRBV20-1 and J is TRBJ2-1; D call uncertain. This CDR3 comprises 11 residues. Trimming removed 3 bases at V and 10 bases at J, with 10 bases between. Per germline, CDR1 DFQATT and CDR2 SNEGSKA (reference sequence).

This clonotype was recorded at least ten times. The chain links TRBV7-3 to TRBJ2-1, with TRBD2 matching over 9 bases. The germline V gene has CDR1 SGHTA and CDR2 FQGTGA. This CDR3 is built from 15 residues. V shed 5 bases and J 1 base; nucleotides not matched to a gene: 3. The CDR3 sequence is CASSPTSGSYNEQFF. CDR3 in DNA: TGTGCCAGCAGCCCGACTAGCGGATCCTACAATGAGCAGTTCTTC.

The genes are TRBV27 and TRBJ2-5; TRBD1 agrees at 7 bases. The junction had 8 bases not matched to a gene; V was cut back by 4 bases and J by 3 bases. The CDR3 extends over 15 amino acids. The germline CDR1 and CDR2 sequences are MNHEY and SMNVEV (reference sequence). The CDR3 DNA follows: TGTGCCAGCAGTTCTTGGACAGGAACAAAAGAGACCCAGTACTTC. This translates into CASSSWTGTKETQYF.

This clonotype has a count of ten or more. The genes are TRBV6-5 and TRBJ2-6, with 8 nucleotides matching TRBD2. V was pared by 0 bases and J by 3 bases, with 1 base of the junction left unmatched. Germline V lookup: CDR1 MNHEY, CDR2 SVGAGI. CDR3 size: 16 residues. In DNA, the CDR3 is TGTGCCAGCAGTTACTCCGGGACTAGTGGGGCCAACGTCCTGACTTTC. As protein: CASSYSGTSGANVLTF.

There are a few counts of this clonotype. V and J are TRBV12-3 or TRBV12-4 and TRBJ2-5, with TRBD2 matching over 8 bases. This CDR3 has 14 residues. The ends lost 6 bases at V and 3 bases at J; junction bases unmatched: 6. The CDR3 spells CASRTGGGEETQYF. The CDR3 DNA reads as TGTGCCAGCAGAACGGGGGGGGGTGAAGAGACCCAGTACTTC.